The entry that follows covers one T cell receptor beta chain sequence. Its specificity is unknown. HTBI primers from iRepertoire and Arm-PCR of CDR3 regions yielded the TCR beta libraries. TCRdb independently ran MiXCR on the multiplex PCR reads; one entry per CDR3 protein. The sample records some 500,000 distinct CDR3 sequences, around an eighth being singletons. The V end lost 6 bases, the J end lost 1 base, and 13 bases lay between the germline ends. Germline-derived CDR1 and CDR2 are SNHLY and FYNNEI. The CDR3 has 16 amino acids. Time point of the sample: newly diagnosed GD, antithyroid drugs for less than 3 months. PBMC RNA served as the TCR library source. In each case, Graves' disease was diagnosed per American Thyroid Association guidelines. This sample is drawn from a study of regulatory T cells in long-lasting Graves disease. Broader study findings: Whereas new patients shared 870 or so public clonotypes, persistent patients shared more, at about 2,500.

The same sample was also used in a study of T cells in Graves' hyperthyroidism and ophthalmopathy. That source reports: Those patients with uncontrolled infection, other autoimmune disease, pregnancy or lactation were excluded. Blood samples included most of the expanded thyroid clonotypes exceeding 0.001.

The TCR comes from a man aged 25-45 years with Graves disease. Sequenced material: peripheral blood mononuclear cells (PBMCs), taken at new diagnosis, from a patient treated with antithyroid drugs. This chain uses TRBV2 with TRBJ2-6; no firm D call. The CDR3 DNA reads as TGTGCCAGCAGCCCCCCCTGGGCGTCTGGGGCCAACGTCCTGACTTTC. Its protein is CASSPPWASGANVLTF.